This TCR beta chain comes out of a study of blood T cell repertoires in COVID-19 (TCRdb year 2020). For the study in its entirety: Samples covering the acute and convalescent phases of COVID-19 were provided by collaborators in the United States, Italy and Spain. The prospective study material was composed of cDNA or gDNA derived from T cells, B-cell-depleted T cells, or PBMCs. Deeply sampled blood TCRbeta repertoires from subjects exposed to, actively infected with, or recovered from COVID-19 were included in the dataset. The repertoires were released in a freely available public database intended as a resource for research on the immune response to SARS-CoV-2. Samples came from the ongoing ImmuneRACE study (first 160 participants) plus 1,254 subjects from 6 global collaborators. Nearly every sample came with metadata listing a de-identified subject ID, COVID-19 status, age in years and sex. Where available, HLA class I and class II types were taken from metadata supplied by the sample provider and were not determined by assay-based typing. Here is what the overall study found, with its caveats: The quantity of clinical and demographic metadata differed by source and by participant and was supplied without curation.

According to the germline V gene (reference sequence), CDR1 reads GTSNPN and CDR2 reads SVGIG. The CDR3 contains 14 residues, cysteine and phenylalanine counted. The entry retains the CDR3 DNA only, 42 bases that are in frame from base 1. Relative to germline, V is missing 1 base and J is missing 1 base, with 3 bases of the junction outside any gene match. TCRbeta CDR3 regions were amplified from genomic DNA using the immunoSEQ Assay, a bias-controlled multiplex PCR. In the original analysis: Within the assay, amplification of reference gene primers was used to estimate how many nucleated cells each sample contained. Sequence reads were collapsed and filtered to measure the absolute abundance of every unique TCRbeta CDR3 rearrangement. Productive Simpson clonality was computed per sample as the square root of Simpson's diversity index over productive rearrangements. This immuneACCESS table, as held by TCRdb, lists in-frame sequences with V and J called but not all clones. Of the missing ones, under half trace to an unresolved V gene in checked studies; the others have no known cause. V, J and clone size were drawn from that table, and D and trimming were deduced from the DNA. The sample has about 210,000 clones on record, approximately 86% of them singletons. The top ten clones comprise about 4% of the sample.

Enrolling through a virtual design, the prospective study's participants ranged in age from roughly 18 to 90 years and lived across 24 United States geographic areas. In the prospective study, participants were assigned to cohorts based on the clinical history participants reported in a screening survey and a study questionnaire. Exposed participants had been in contact, within 2 weeks of entering the study, with a person who had a PCR-confirmed or clinician-diagnosed case of COVID-19. Each participant in the prospective study had whole blood, serum and a nasopharyngeal or oropharyngeal swab collected by mobile phlebotomists. Over a roughly 2-month period, participants in the prospective study had the option of providing additional blood draws and questionnaires. Before DNA extraction, prospective study blood samples were shipped either frozen or at room temperature. Notes on this clone: Its cognate antigen has yet to be identified. Per-base qualities were not stored, and no clone one base away is much larger.

The clonotype comes from a woman aged 25 to 45 who had been exposed to COVID-19. This sequence uses TRBV30 and TRBJ1-1; 7 central bases correspond to TRBD1. What was sequenced was PBMCs or T cells enriched from blood (not recorded which). In nucleotide form, the sequence is TGTGCCTGGAGTGGGGGGACAGAGAACACTGAAGCTTTCTTT. Translated, it reads CAWSGGTENTEAFF.